This T cell receptor (beta chain) was identified in a study of blood T cells in healthy people across ages. The CDR3 totals 15 residues. Trimming removed 4 bases at V and 7 bases at J, with 20 bases between. Per the germline V gene, CDR1 is SGHTA and CDR2 is FQGNSA. Next came a second PCR, run for about 6 to 12 cycles, which used a sample-barcoded 5' primer along with a J-beta primer mix. TCRdb re-derived calls from the 5' RACE reads in MiXCR, one entry per CDR3 protein. The data contain roughly 1 million distinct CDR3 sequences, less than 25% of them singletons. These data were also reused for a study on T cells of mothers and their children.

This chain joins TRBV7-2 and TRBJ2-7; the D gene is possibly TRBD2 (6 bases). The sample consisted of blood. The receptor was derived from a girl aged 2-10 years in good health. CDR3 nucleotide sequence: TGTGCCAGCAGCTGGGAGGACGCTGGAAGCGGGGAGCAGTACTTC. Its translation is CASSWEDAGSGEQYF.